The entry below describes one TCR beta chain. The sample comes from a study of blood T cell repertoires in COVID-19. Study context: The analysed material was cDNA or gDNA that came from T cells, B-cell-depleted T cells, or PBMCs.

The V gene's germline CDR1 is MNHEY and CDR2 SMNVEV (reference sequence). There are 16 residues in the CDR3. V was trimmed by 4 bases and J by 7 bases, leaving 19 bases between them. Libraries were prepared by immunoSEQ multiplex PCR; TCRdb keeps only in-frame clonotypes and omits some of them. This sample yields roughly 300,000 clones, of which about 82% are seen a single time; under 2% belongs to the top ten. V is TRBV27 and J is TRBJ1-4; no definite D call. Material: peripheral blood. The sequence was obtained from a woman between 45 and 65 years old with acute or convalescent COVID-19. CDR3 sequence (DNA): TGTGCCAGCAGTTCCCATTTAGCGCCGGTGGGTGAAAAACTGTTTTTT. It specifies CASSSHLAPVGEKLFF.